The TCR beta chain described here comes from a study of T cell changes during pregnancy in multiple sclerosis. Assay used: immunoSEQ multiplex PCR; TCRdb lists only in-frame clones, some missing. This sample carries 25,000 to 35,000 clones, about 88% of them seen once, and the ten largest clones take about 0.41%. The CDR3 is made up of 17 amino acids. V gene TRBV21-1 combines with J gene TRBJ2-2; the table calls TRBD1, which could not be checked here. TRBV21-1 is an annotated pseudogene. This TCR was sampled from a female donor in good health, enrolled as a control in a pregnancy study. Material: CD4+ T cells from peripheral blood mononuclear cells, obtained in the second trimester of pregnancy. As DNA, the CDR3 is TGTGCCAGCAGCAAAGTCTTGACAGGGGAAGACACCGGGGAGCTGTTTTTT. It yields the protein CASSKVLTGEDTGELFF.